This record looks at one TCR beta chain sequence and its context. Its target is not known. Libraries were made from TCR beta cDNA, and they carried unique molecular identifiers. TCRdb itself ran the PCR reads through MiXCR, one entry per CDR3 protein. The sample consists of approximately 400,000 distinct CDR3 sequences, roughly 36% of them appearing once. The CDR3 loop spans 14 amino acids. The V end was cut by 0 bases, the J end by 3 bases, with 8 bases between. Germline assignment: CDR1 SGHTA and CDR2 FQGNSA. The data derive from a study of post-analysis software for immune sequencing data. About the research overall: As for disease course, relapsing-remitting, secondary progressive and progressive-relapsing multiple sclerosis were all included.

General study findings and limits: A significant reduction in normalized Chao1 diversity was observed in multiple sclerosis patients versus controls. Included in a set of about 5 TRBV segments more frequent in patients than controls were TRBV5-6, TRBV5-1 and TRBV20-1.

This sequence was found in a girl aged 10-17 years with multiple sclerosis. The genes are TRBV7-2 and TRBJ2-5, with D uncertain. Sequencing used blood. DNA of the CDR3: TGTGCCAGCAGCTTAGCTGGCAGCAAAGAGACCCAGTACTTC. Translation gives CASSLAGSKETQYF.